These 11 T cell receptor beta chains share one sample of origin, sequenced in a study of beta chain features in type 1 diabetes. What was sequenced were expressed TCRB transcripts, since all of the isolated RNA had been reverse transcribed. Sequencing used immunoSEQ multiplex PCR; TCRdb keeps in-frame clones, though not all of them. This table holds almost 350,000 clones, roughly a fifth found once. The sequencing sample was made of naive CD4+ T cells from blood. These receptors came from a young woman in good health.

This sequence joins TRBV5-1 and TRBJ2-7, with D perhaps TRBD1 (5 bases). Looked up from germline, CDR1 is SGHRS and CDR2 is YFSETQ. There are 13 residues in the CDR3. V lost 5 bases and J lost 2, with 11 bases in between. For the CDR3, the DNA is TGCGCCAGCAGTTCAGGGTTCGCCTACGAGCAGTACTTC. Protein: CASSSGFAYEQYF.

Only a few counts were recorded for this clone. CDR3 sequence reads: CASSLAGGGENYGYTF. CDR3 sequence (DNA): TGTGCCAGCAGCTTAGCGGGTGGCGGAGAGAACTATGGCTACACCTTC. V gene TRBV7-2 combines with J gene TRBJ1-2; D remains ambiguous. V gave up 0 bases and J gave up 2 bases, with 13 bases separating them. The CDR3 has 16 amino acids. Germline CDR1 SGHTA, CDR2 FQGNSA.

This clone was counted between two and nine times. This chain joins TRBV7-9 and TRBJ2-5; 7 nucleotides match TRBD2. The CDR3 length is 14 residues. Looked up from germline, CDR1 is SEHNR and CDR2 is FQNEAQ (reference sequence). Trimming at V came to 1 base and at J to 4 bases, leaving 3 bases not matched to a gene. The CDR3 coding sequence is TGTGCCAGCAGCTTAGTATCGGGAGGAGAGACCCAGTACTTC. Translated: CASSLVSGGETQYF.

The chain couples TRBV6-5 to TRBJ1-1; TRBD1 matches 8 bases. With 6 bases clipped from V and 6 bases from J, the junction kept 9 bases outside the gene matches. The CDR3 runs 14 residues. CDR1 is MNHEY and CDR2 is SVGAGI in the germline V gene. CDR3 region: CASRTRQGYAEAFF. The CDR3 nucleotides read TGTGCCAGCAGAACTCGACAGGGGTACGCTGAAGCTTTCTTT.

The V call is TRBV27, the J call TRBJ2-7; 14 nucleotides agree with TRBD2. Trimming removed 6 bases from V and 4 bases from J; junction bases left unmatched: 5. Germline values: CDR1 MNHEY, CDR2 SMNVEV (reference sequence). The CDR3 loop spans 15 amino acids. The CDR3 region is CASRGLAGVMYEQYF. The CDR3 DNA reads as TGTGCCAGCAGGGGACTAGCGGGAGTTATGTACGAGCAGTACTTC.

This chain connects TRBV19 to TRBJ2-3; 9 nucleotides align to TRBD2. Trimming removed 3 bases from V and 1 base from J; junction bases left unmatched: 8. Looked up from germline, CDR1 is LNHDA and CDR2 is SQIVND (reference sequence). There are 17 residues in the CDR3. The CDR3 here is CASSMWRPSGGTDTQYF. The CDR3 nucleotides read TGTGCCAGTAGTATGTGGCGTCCTAGCGGGGGCACAGATACGCAGTATTTT.

The CDR3 here is CASTPTSSGWETQYF. In nucleotides, the CDR3 is TGTGCCAGCACTCCGACTAGCTCGGGGTGGGAGACCCAGTACTTC. The genes are TRBV2 and TRBJ2-5; 7 bases align to TRBD2. Looked up from germline, CDR1 is SNHLY and CDR2 is FYNNEI. V gave up 7 bases and J gave up 5 bases; unmatched junction bases: 13. The CDR3 covers 15 residues.

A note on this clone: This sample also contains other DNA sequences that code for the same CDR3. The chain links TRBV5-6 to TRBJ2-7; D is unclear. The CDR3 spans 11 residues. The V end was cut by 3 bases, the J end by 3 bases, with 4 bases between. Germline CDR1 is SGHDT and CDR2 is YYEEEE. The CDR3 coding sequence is TGTGCCAGCAGCTCACTCTACGAGCAGTACTTC. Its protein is CASSSLYEQYF.

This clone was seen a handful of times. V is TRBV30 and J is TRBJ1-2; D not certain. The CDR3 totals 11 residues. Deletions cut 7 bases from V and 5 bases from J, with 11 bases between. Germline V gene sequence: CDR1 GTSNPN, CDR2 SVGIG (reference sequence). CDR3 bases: TGTGCCTCCCACGGGGTGTATGGCTACACCTTC. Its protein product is CASHGVYGYTF.

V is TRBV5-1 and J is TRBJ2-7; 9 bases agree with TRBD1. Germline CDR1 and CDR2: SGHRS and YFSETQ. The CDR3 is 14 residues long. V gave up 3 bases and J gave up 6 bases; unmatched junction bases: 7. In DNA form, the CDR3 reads TGCGCCAGCAGCTGGGGTACAGGGGGCGGCGAGCAGTACTTC. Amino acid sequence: CASSWGTGGGEQYF. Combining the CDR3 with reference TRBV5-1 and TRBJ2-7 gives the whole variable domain KAGVTQTPRYLIKTRGQQVTLSCSPISGHRSVSWYQQTPGQGLQFLFEYFSETQRNKGNFPGRFSGRQFSNSRSEMNVSTLELGDSALYLCASSWGTGGGEQYFGPGTRLTVT.

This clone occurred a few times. CDR3 nucleotide sequence: TGTGCCAGCAGACAAACCGGACAGAACTATGGCTACACCTTC. This codes for CASRQTGQNYGYTF. The J gene is TRBJ1-2, the V gene TRBV11-2; tentatively, D is TRBD1 (6 bases). V lost 6 bases and J 2 bases, leaving 13 bases between the germline ends. CDR1 is SGHAT and CDR2 is FQNNGV in the germline V gene. The CDR3 covers 14 residues.